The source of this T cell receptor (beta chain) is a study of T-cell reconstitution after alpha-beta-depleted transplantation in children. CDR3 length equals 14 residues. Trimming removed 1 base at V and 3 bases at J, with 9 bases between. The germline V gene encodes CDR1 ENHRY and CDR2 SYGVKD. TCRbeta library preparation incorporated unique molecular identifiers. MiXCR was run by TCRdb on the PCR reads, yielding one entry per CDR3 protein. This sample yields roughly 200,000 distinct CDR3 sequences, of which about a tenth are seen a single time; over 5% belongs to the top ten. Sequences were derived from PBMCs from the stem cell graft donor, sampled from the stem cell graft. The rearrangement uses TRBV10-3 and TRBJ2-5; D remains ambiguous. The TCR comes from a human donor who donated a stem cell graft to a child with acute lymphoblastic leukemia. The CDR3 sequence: CAISEFPGEETQYF. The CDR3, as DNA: TGTGCCATCAGTGAGTTCCCAGGAGAAGAGACCCAGTACTTC.